The 20 T cell receptor beta chains given below trace back to one sample, sequenced in a study of intratumoral heterogeneity in liver cancer. Assay used: immunoSEQ multiplex PCR; TCRdb lists only in-frame clones, some missing. The sample holds some 21,000 clones, 73% seen once. Here the sequenced sample was tumor-adjacent normal tissue, taken before any cancer treatment. Source of these receptors: an older woman with hepatocellular carcinoma.

The rearrangement joins TRBV4-1 to TRBJ1-2, with 7 bases that match TRBD1. This CDR3 contains 14 residues. Germline V CDR1 and CDR2: MGHRA, YSYEKL. After removal of 2 bases from V and 5 bases from J, the junction contained 5 bases not matched to a gene. The chain's CDR3 is CASSQQTGPYGYTF. The DNA of the CDR3 is TGCGCCAGCAGCCAACAGACAGGGCCTTATGGCTACACCTTC.

The chain is built from TRBV28 and TRBJ2-7; 9 bases are a match to TRBD1. This CDR3 has 15 amino acids. V was pared by 5 bases and J by 5 bases, with 10 bases of the junction left unmatched. The germline gives CDR1 MDHEN, CDR2 SYDVKM. Here the CDR3 reads CASSTGQGLRDEQYF. CDR3 in DNA: TGTGCCAGCAGTACTGGACAGGGGCTCCGGGACGAGCAGTACTTC.

This clone occurred once. This chain joins TRBV21-1 and TRBJ1-2; TRBD1, the table's D call, lacks a check against the DNA. TRBV21-1 is tagged as a pseudogene. The CDR3 consists of 16 residues. CDR3 nucleotides: TGTGCCAGCAGCAGGCCTACAGGGGGCGGATTCTATGGCTACACCTTC. This sequence encodes CASSRPTGGGFYGYTF.

V and J are TRBV7-9 and TRBJ2-1, with TRBD2 matching 8 bases. CDR3 length: 17 residues. Germline lookup yields CDR1 SEHNR and CDR2 FQNEAQ (reference sequence). V was pared by 4 bases and J by 4 bases, with 12 bases of the junction left unmatched. CDR3 region: CASSSPGGAGVYNEQFF. The DNA for the CDR3 is TGTGCCAGCAGCTCCCCGGGGGGAGCGGGGGTATACAATGAGCAGTTCTTC.

The chain employs TRBV5-1 and TRBJ2-3; 8 bases fit TRBD2. The germline V gene encodes CDR1 SGHRS and CDR2 YFSETQ. There are 17 residues in the CDR3. Trimming removed 0 bases from V and 8 bases from J; junction bases left unmatched: 14. In DNA, the CDR3 is TGCGCCAGCAGCTTGGGAAGCAGCGGGAGTAGTTTAGGTACGCAGTATTTT. Amino acids: CASSLGSSGSSLGTQYF.

J is TRBJ2-7 and V is TRBV7-8; D is possibly TRBD2 (6 bases). CDR1 is SGHVS, CDR2 FQNEAQ, per germline. This CDR3 is 15 amino acids long. Between the trimmed V and J ends, which lost 3 bases and 2 bases, there was a span of 14 bases. The CDR3 DNA sequence: TGTGCCAGCAGCTTTTTCTCGACTAGAGCCTACGAGCAGTACTTC. It yields the protein CASSFFSTRAYEQYF.

The chain combines TRBV3-1 (or the pseudogene TRBV3-2) with TRBJ1-2; D unclear. Trimming pared 6 bases from V and 7 bases from J, leaving 18 bases between. The germline V gene encodes CDR1 LGHDT and CDR2 YNNKEL (reference sequence). This CDR3 contains 14 residues. This CDR3 reads CASRPDALKGGYTF. The CDR3 coding sequence is TGTGCCAGCAGACCGGACGCCCTAAAGGGTGGCTACACCTTC.

By sample share, this clone is medium-sized (0.01 to 0.1%). The chain is built from TRBV5-1 and TRBJ2-1; D gene ambiguous. The germline gives CDR1 SGHRS, CDR2 YFSETQ. V lost 7 bases, J lost 5 bases, and 16 bases lay in between. This CDR3 spans 14 amino acids. The CDR3 loop reads CASRRKTPNNEQFF. CDR3 DNA: TGCGCCAGCCGAAGGAAGACACCTAACAATGAGCAGTTCTTC.

The table lists this clone with a few counts. The V gene is TRBV18, the J gene TRBJ2-1, with D unclear. Trimming stripped 6 bases from V and 3 bases from J, with 15 bases between. Germline V gene sequence: CDR1 KGHSH, CDR2 LQKENI. The CDR3 contains 15 residues. CDR3 region: CASSADSGYYNEQFF. In nucleotides, the CDR3 is TGTGCCAGCTCGGCCGACTCCGGGTACTACAATGAGCAGTTCTTC.

The rearrangement links TRBV27 to TRBJ1-1; TRBD1 agrees at 7 bases. Germline loops: CDR1 MNHEY, CDR2 SMNVEV (reference sequence). Trimming took 4 bases from V and 2 from J; bases not matched to a gene: 10. The CDR3 length is 16 residues. CDR3 amino acids: CASSSSYRGFNTEAFF. CDR3 coding DNA: TGTGCCAGCAGTTCGTCATACAGGGGCTTTAACACTGAAGCTTTCTTT.

Judged by abundance, this clone is medium-sized. The chain couples TRBV19 to TRBJ1-1, with unresolved D. This CDR3 comprises 11 residues. V dropped 6 bases and J dropped 11 bases, with 13 bases sitting between them. Germline V gene data show CDR1 as LNHDA and CDR2 as SQIVND (reference sequence). The CDR3 nucleotides are TGTGCCAGTAGGACCAAGGGCGACGCTTTCTTT. Its protein product is CASRTKGDAFF.

J is TRBJ1-4 and V is TRBV30; a weak D match, TRBD1 (6 bases). The CDR3 runs 16 residues. The V end was cut by 2 bases, the J end by 7 bases, with 20 bases between. In germline, CDR1 is GTSNPN, CDR2 SVGIG (reference sequence). Here the CDR3 reads CAWSMGGYSIGEKLFF. CDR3 in DNA: TGTGCCTGGAGTATGGGGGGCTATAGTATTGGTGAAAAACTGTTTTTT. The variable domain in full, with the rest retrieved from reference TRBV30 and TRBJ1-4, is SQTIHQWPATLVQPVGSPLSLECTVEGTSNPNLYWYRQAAGRGLQLLFYSVGIGQISSEVPQNLSASRPQDRQFILSSKKLLLSDSGFYLCAWSMGGYSIGEKLFFGSGTQLSVL.

The chain employs TRBV9 and TRBJ1-4; D ambiguous. CDR1 and CDR2 from the germline V gene are SGDLS and YYNGEE. The CDR3 consists of 16 residues. Trimming left V 4 bases short and J 3 bases short, with 16 bases between. CDR3 protein: CASSPRAGVSNEKLFF. The CDR3 DNA reads as TGTGCCAGCAGCCCCCGCGCCGGGGTATCTAATGAAAAACTGTTTTTT.

In this sample, this clone turned up a few times. The chain links TRBV19 to TRBJ1-3; the D gene is possibly TRBD1 (5 bases). V lost 6 bases and J 0 bases, leaving 12 bases between the germline ends. This CDR3 spans 15 amino acids. In germline, CDR1 is LNHDA, CDR2 SQIVND (reference sequence). The CDR3 spells CASSPGTLSGNTIYF. The CDR3 nucleotides read TGTGCCAGTAGCCCCGGGACCCTCTCTGGAAACACCATATATTTT.

A few counts support this clone. This chain links TRBV7-2 with TRBJ2-1, with TRBD2 matching over 11 bases. The CDR3 contains 13 residues. Germline CDR1 and CDR2: SGHTA and FQGNSA. The V gene end was trimmed by 1 base and the J gene end by 11 bases; junction bases not matched to a gene: 1. DNA of the CDR3: TGTGCCAGCAGCTTAGGACTAGCGGGACAGCAGTTCTTC. Translation: CASSLGLAGQQFF.

This chain connects TRBV30 to TRBJ2-7; 7 bases agree with TRBD2. The CDR3 spans 15 residues. Germline V gene sequence: CDR1 GTSNPN, CDR2 SVGIG (reference sequence). V shed 0 bases, J shed 3 bases, and the junction held 8 bases outside the gene matches. This CDR3 reads CAWSVRRLAFYEQYF. As DNA, the CDR3 is TGTGCCTGGAGTGTACGGAGACTAGCTTTCTACGAGCAGTACTTC.

V gene TRBV6-6 combines with J gene TRBJ2-1; possible D gene TRBD2, 5 bases. CDR3 length: 14 amino acids. CDR1 and CDR2 from the germline V gene are MNHNY and SVGAGI (reference sequence). Trimming removed 6 bases at V and 5 bases at J, with 14 bases between. The CDR3 region is CASRSDGLNNEQFF. The DNA of the CDR3 is TGTGCCAGCAGATCTGATGGACTCAACAATGAGCAGTTCTTC.

The sample holds one count of this clone. The chain is built from TRBV5-1 and TRBJ1-6; 8 bases align to TRBD1. Trimming took 2 bases from V and 9 from J; bases not matched to a gene: 4. The CDR3 sequence is 14 residues long. Germline CDR1 SGHRS, CDR2 YFSETQ. CDR3 region: CASSLTGGGSPLHF. DNA of the CDR3: TGCGCCAGCAGCTTAACAGGGGGTGGTTCACCCCTCCACTTT.

J is TRBJ2-2 and V is TRBV7-2, with D tentatively TRBD1 (5 bases). With 3 bases removed from V and 1 base from J, the gap between germline ends came to 6 bases. CDR1 is SGHTA, CDR2 FQGNSA, per germline. The CDR3 sequence is 14 residues long. CDR3 bases: TGTGCCAGCAGCTTCGGACAGAACACCGGGGAGCTGTTTTTT. Protein sequence: CASSFGQNTGELFF. Based on the CDR3 plus reference TRBV7-2 and TRBJ2-2, the full variable domain is GAGVSQSPSNKVTEKGKDVELRCDPISGHTALYWYRQSLGQGLEFLIYFQGNSAPDKSGLPSDRFSAERTGGSVSTLTIQRTQQEDSAVYLCASSFGQNTGELFFGEGSRLTVL.

This sequence joins TRBV11-2 and TRBJ2-3; 9 nucleotides agree with TRBD2. From germline, CDR1 is SGHAT and CDR2 FQNNGV. This CDR3 contains 17 residues. The J segment lost 6 bases and the V segment lost 4 bases, leaving 14 bases of the junction unmatched. The DNA of the CDR3 is TGTGCCAGCAGCTCGGGGGTGACTAGCGGAGTAGGGGATACGCAGTATTTT. This sequence encodes CASSSGVTSGVGDTQYF.